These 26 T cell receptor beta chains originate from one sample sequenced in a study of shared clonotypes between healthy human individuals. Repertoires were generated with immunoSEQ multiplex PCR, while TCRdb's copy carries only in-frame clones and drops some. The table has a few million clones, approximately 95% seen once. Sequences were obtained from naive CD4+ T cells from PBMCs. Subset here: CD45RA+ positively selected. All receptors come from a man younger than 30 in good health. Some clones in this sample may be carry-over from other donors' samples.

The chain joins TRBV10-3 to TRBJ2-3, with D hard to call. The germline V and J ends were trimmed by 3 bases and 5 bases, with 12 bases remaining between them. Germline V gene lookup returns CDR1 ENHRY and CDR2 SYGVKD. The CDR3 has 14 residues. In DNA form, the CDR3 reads TGTGCCATCAGTGAAGGCCCGGTGGGAGATACGCAGTATTTT. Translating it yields CAISEGPVGDTQYF.

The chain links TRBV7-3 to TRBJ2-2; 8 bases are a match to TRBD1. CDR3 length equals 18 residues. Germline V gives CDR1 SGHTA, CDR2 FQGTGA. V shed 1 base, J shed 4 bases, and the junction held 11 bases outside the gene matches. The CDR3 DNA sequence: TGTGCCAGCAGCTTAAGTCGGGACAGGCCCCCGGGCACCGGGGAGCTGTTTTTT. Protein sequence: CASSLSRDRPPGTGELFF.

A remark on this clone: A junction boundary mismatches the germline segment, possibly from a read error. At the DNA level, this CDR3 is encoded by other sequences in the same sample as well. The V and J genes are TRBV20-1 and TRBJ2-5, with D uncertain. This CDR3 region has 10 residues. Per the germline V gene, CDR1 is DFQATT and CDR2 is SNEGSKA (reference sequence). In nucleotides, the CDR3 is TGCAGTGCTGGAGAGGAGACCCAGTACTTC. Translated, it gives CSAGEETQYF.

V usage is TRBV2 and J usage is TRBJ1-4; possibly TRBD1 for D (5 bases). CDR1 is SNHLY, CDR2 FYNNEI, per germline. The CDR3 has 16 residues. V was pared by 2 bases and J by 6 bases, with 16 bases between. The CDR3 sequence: CASSETRSRVDEKLFF. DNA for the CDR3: TGTGCCAGCAGTGAAACTCGCAGCAGGGTGGATGAAAAACTGTTTTTT. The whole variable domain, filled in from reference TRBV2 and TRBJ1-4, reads EPEVTQTPSHQVTQMGQEVILRCVPISNHLYFYWYRQILGQKVEFLVSFYNNEISEKSEIFDDQFSVERPDGSNFTLKIRSTKLEDSAMYFCASSETRSRVDEKLFFGSGTQLSVL.

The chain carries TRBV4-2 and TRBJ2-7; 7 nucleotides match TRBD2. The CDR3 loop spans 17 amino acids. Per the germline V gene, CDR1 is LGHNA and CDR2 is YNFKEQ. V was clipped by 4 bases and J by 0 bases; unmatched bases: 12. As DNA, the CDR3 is TGTGCCAGCAGCCGATTCGCTCCGGGGGGACTCTCCTACGAGCAGTACTTC. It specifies CASSRFAPGGLSYEQYF.

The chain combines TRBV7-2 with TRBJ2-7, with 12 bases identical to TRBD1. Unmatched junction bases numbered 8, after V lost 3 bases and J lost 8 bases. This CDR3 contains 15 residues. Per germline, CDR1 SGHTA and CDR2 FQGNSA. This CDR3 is CASSFLGQGAEKQYF. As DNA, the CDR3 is TGTGCCAGCAGCTTTCTGGGACAGGGGGCTGAGAAGCAGTACTTC. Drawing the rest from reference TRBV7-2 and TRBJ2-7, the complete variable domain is GAGVSQSPSNKVTEKGKDVELRCDPISGHTALYWYRQSLGQGLEFLIYFQGNSAPDKSGLPSDRFSAERTGGSVSTLTIQRTQQEDSAVYLCASSFLGQGAEKQYFGPGTRLTVT.

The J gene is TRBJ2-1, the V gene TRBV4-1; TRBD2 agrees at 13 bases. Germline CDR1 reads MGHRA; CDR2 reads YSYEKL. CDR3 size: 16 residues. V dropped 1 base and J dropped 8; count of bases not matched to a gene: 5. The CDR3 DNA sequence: TGCGCCAGCAGCCAAGCACTAGCGGGAGGGGGCCATGAGCAGTTCTTC. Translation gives CASSQALAGGGHEQFF.

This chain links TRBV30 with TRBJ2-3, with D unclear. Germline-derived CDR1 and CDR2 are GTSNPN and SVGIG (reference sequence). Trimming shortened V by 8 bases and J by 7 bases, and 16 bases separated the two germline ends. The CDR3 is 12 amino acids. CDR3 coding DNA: TGTGCCAGCGACTGGTTTCCAAATACGCAGTATTTT. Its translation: CASDWFPNTQYF.

CDR3 nucleotides: TGTGCCAGCAGCCTGCCTCTTCGCACAGATACGCAGTATTTT. It is translated as CASSLPLRTDTQYF. The chain joins TRBV7-9 to TRBJ2-3; D gene ambiguous. This CDR3 region has 14 residues. V shed 5 bases and J shed 1 base, with 10 bases lying between them. Germline CDR1 and CDR2: SEHNR and FQNEAQ (reference sequence).

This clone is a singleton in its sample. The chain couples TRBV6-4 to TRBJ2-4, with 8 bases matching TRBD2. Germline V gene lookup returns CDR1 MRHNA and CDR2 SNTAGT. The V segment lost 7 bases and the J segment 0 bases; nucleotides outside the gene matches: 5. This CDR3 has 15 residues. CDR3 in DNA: TGTGCCAGCAAAGGACTAGCTTTAGCCAAAAACATTCAGTACTTC. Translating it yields CASKGLALAKNIQYF.

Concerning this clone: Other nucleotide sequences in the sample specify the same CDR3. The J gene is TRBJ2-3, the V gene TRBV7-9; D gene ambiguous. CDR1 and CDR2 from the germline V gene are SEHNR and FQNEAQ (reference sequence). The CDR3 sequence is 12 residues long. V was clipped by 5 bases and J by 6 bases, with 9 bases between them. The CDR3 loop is CASSQTADTQYF. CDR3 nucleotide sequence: TGTGCCAGCAGCCAGACGGCGGATACGCAGTATTTT.

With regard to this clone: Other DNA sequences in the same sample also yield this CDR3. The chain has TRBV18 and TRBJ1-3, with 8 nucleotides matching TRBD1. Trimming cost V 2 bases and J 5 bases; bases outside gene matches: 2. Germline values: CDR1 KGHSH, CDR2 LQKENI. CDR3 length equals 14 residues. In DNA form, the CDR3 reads TGTGCCAGCTCACCAGGGACAGGACGAAACACCATATATTTT. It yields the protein CASSPGTGRNTIYF. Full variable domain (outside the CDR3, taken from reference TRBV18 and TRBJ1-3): NAGVMQNPRHLVRRRGQEARLRCSPMKGHSHVYWYRQLPEEGLKFMVYLQKENIIDESGMPKERFSAEFPKEGPSILRIQQVVRGDSAAYFCASSPGTGRNTIYFGEGSWLTVV.

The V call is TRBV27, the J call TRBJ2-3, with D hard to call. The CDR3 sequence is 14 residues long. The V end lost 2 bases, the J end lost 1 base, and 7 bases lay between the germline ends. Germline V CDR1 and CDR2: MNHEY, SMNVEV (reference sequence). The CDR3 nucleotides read TGTGCCAGCAGTTTAGGAGTGGGCACAGATACGCAGTATTTT. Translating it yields CASSLGVGTDTQYF.

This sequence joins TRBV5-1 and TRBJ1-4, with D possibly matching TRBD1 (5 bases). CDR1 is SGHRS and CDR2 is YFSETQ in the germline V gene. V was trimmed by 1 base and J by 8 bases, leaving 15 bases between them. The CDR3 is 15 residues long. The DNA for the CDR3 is TGCGCCAGCAGCTTGACATGGCAGGGTCACGAAAAACTGTTTTTT. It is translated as CASSLTWQGHEKLFF.

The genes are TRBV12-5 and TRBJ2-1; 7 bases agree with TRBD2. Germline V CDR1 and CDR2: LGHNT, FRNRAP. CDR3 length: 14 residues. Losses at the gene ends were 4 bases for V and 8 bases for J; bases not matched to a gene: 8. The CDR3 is CASGSAGKGDEQFF. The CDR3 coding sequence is TGTGCTAGTGGTTCAGCGGGGAAAGGGGATGAGCAGTTCTTC.

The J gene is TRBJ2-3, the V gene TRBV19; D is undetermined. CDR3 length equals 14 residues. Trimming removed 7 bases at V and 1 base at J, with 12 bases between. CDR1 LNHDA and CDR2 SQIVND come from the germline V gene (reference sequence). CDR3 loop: CASKPSLGTDTQYF. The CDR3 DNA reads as TGTGCCAGTAAACCTTCTCTGGGCACAGATACGCAGTATTTT.

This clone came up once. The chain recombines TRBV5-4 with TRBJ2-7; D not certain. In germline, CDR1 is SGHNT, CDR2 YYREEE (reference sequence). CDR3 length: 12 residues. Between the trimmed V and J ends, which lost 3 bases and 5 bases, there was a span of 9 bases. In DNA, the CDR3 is TGTGCCAGCAGCTCCCGTCTGGACGAGCAGTACTTC. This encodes CASSSRLDEQYF. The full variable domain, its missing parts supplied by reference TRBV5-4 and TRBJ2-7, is ETGVTQSPTHLIKTRGQQVTLRCSSQSGHNTVSWYQQALGQGPQFIFQYYREEENGRGNFPPRFSGLQFPNYSSELNVNALELDDSALYLCASSSRLDEQYFGPGTRLTVT.

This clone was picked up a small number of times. In DNA, the CDR3 is TGTGCCAGCAGCCAAGGACTGATGAACACTGAAGCTTTCTTT. It encodes CASSQGLMNTEAFF. This chain uses TRBV5-6 with TRBJ1-1; D not resolved. Germline-derived CDR1 and CDR2 are SGHDT and YYEEEE. The germline V and J ends were trimmed by 4 bases and 0 bases, with 10 bases remaining between them. The CDR3 contains 14 residues. Together with reference TRBV5-6 and TRBJ1-1, the CDR3 gives the full variable domain: DAGVTQSPTHLIKTRGQQVTLRCSPKSGHDTVSWYQQALGQGPQFIFQYYEEEERQRGNFPDRFSGHQFPNYSSELNVNALLLGDSALYLCASSQGLMNTEAFFGQGTRLTVV.

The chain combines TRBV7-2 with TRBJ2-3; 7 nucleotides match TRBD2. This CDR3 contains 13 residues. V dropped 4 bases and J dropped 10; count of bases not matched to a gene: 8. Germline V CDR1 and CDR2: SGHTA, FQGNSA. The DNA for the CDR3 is TGTGCCAGCAGCTCGACGACTAGCCCTCCGCAGTATTTT. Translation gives CASSSTTSPPQYF.

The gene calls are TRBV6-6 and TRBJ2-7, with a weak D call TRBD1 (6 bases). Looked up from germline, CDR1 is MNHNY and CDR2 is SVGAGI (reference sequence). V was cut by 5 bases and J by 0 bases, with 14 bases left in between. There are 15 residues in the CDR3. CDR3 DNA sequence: TGTGCCAGCAGTAAAACAGGGATCGACTCCTACGAGCAGTACTTC. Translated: CASSKTGIDSYEQYF.

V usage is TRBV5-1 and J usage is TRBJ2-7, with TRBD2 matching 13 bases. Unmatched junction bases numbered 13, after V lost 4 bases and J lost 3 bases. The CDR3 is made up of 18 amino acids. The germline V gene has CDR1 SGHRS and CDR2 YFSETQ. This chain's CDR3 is CASSVLAGGPVMIYEQYF. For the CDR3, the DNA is TGCGCCAGCAGCGTACTAGCGGGAGGGCCTGTAATGATCTACGAGCAGTACTTC. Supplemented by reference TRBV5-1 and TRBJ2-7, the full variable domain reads KAGVTQTPRYLIKTRGQQVTLSCSPISGHRSVSWYQQTPGQGLQFLFEYFSETQRNKGNFPGRFSGRQFSNSRSEMNVSTLELGDSALYLCASSVLAGGPVMIYEQYFGPGTRLTVT.

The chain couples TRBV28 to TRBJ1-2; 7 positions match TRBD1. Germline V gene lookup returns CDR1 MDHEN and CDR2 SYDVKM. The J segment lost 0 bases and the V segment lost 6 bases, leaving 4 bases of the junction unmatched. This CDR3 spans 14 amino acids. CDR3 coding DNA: TGTGCCAGCAGAAGCACAGGGGCTAACTATGGCTACACCTTC. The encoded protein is CASRSTGANYGYTF.

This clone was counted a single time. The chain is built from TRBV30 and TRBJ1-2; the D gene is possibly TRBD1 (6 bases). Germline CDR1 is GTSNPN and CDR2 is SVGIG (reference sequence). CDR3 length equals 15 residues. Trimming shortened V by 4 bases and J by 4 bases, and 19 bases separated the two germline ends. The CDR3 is CAWTRTAQFPYGYTF. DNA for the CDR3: TGTGCCTGGACTCGGACAGCACAATTCCCCTATGGCTACACCTTC.

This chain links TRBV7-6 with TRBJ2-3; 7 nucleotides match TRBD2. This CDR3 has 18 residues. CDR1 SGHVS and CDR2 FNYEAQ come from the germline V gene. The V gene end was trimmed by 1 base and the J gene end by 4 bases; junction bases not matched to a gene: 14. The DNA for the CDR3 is TGTGCCAGCAGCTTAGGCCGGTTCTGGCGGGAGAGGCCAGATACGCAGTATTTT. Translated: CASSLGRFWRERPDTQYF.

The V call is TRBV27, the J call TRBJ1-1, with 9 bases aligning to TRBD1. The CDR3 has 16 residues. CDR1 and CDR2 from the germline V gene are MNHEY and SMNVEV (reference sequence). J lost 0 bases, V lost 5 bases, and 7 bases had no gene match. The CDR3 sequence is CASSPRQGGLNTEAFF. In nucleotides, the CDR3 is TGTGCCAGCAGTCCCCGACAGGGGGGCTTGAACACTGAAGCTTTCTTT.

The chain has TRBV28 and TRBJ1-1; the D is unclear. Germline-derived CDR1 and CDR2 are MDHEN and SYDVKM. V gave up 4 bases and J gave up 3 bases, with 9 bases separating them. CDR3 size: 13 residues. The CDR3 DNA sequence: TGTGCCAGCAGTTACTCTGGGTACACTGAAGCTTTCTTT. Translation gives CASSYSGYTEAFF. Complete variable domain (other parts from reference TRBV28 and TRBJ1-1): DVKVTQSSRYLVKRTGEKVFLECVQDMDHENMFWYRQDPGLGLRLIYFSYDVKMKEKGDIPEGYSVSREKKERFSLILESASTNQTSMYLCASSYSGYTEAFFGQGTRLTVV.